This T cell receptor (beta chain) was sequenced during a study of cytomegalovirus exposure and HLA in healthy donors. The PCR employed 60 Vbeta primers together with 13 Jbeta primers. Data came from immunoSEQ multiplex PCR; TCRdb stores just in-frame clones and leaves some out. The table lists 30,000 to 35,000 clones, with around 3.4% in the top ten. The CDR3 consists of 13 residues. Germline CDR1 is SGHVS and CDR2 is FQNEAQ. J gave up 6 bases and V 5 bases, and 5 bases lay outside the gene matches. Sequencing was carried out using PBMCs. The source of this sequence is a middle-aged woman in good health and CMV-seropositive. The rearrangement links TRBV7-8 to TRBJ2-3; TRBD1 agrees at 7 bases. The DNA for the CDR3 is TGTGCCAGCAGCGTCGCAGGGGGTGATACGCAGTATTTT. This codes for CASSVAGGDTQYF.